This T cell receptor beta chain was identified during a study of blood T cells in healthy people across ages. Study-wide results and caveats: A strong correlation was seen between TCR beta diversity and naive T cell percentage. Roughly linear declines in TCR beta diversity per million T cells occurred with age. One million T cells yielded diversity estimates that were considered underestimates.

The authors ran a second PCR of roughly 6 to 12 cycles using a sample-barcoded 5' primer and a J-beta primer mix. One entry per CDR3 protein results from TCRdb running MiXCR on the 5' RACE reads. The sample consists of hundreds of thousands of distinct CDR3 sequences, 35% to 60% of them appearing once. Each sample had at least 6 million PBMCs isolated. Concerning this clonotype: As yet, its antigen is unknown.

Germline CDR1 SGHRS, CDR2 YFSETQ. After removal of 4 bases from V and 0 bases from J, the junction contained 6 bases not matched to a gene. The CDR3 has 16 amino acids. The sample taken for sequencing was blood. The rearrangement uses TRBV5-1 and TRBJ2-1, with 8 nucleotides matching TRBD2. The clonotype was recovered from a man at least 80 years old in good health. CDR3 protein: CASSSGTSVSYNEQFF. Here the CDR3 DNA reads TGCGCCAGCAGCAGCGGGACTAGTGTCTCCTACAATGAGCAGTTCTTC.